A single sample is the source of the 7 T cell receptor beta chains below, sequenced in a study of shared clonotypes between healthy human individuals. TCRdb's table, derived via immunoSEQ multiplex PCR, lists solely in-frame clones and lacks some. This table holds about 600,000 clones, 95% to 98% found once. Naivety among CD8 cells was defined by CD45RO negativity and positive CCR7 selection, thereby excluding terminally differentiated effector memory CD45RA+ cells. Sequenced input: naive CD8+ T cells sorted from blood. The origin of the receptors is a man in his thirties or forties in good health.

CDR3 DNA: TGTGCCTGGAGTGGGGGACTGCACTACGAGCAGTACTTC. This sequence encodes CAWSGGLHYEQYF. The chain uses TRBV30 and TRBJ2-7, with a tentative D call TRBD2 (6 bases). V was clipped by 1 base and J by 3 bases, with 10 bases between them. This CDR3 has 13 amino acids. CDR1 is GTSNPN and CDR2 is SVGIG in the germline V gene (reference sequence). Based on the CDR3 plus reference TRBV30 and TRBJ2-7, the full variable domain is SQTIHQWPATLVQPVGSPLSLECTVEGTSNPNLYWYRQAAGRGLQLLFYSVGIGQISSEVPQNLSASRPQDRQFILSSKKLLLSDSGFYLCAWSGGLHYEQYFGPGTRLTVT.

This rearrangement joins TRBV10-2 to TRBJ2-1; no definite D call. The CDR3 is made up of 12 amino acids. Trimming shortened V by 0 bases and J by 9 bases, and 6 bases separated the two germline ends. Germline CDR1 and CDR2: WSHSY and SAAADI. CDR3 coding DNA: TGCGCCAGCAGTGAGTCGTTTAGTGAGCAGTTCTTC. Translated, it gives CASSESFSEQFF.

V gene TRBV6-5 combines with J gene TRBJ2-2; 9 bases are a match to TRBD1. The V gene end was trimmed by 3 bases and the J gene end by 4 bases; junction bases not matched to a gene: 6. The CDR3 is made up of 16 amino acids. Germline V gives CDR1 MNHEY, CDR2 SVGAGI. This CDR3 is CASSYGTGRFTGELFF. In DNA form, the CDR3 reads TGTGCCAGCAGTTATGGGACAGGGAGATTCACCGGGGAGCTGTTTTTT.

The genes are TRBV27 and TRBJ1-5, with a weak D call TRBD1 (5 bases). The V end was cut by 6 bases, the J end by 3 bases, with 12 bases between. CDR1 is MNHEY and CDR2 is SMNVEV in the germline V gene (reference sequence). The CDR3 is made up of 14 amino acids. CDR3 nucleotide sequence: TGTGCCAGCAGCCCGCCGGGACCCAATCAGCCCCAGCATTTT. It is translated as CASSPPGPNQPQHF.

This rearrangement joins TRBV27 to TRBJ1-1; TRBD1 might be the D (6 bases). The CDR3 totals 14 residues. Trimming pared 4 bases from V and 7 bases from J, leaving 16 bases between. Germline CDR1 is MNHEY and CDR2 is SMNVEV (reference sequence). The CDR3 nucleotides are TGTGCCAGCAGTTCGTGGACAGTAGAATATGAAGCTTTCTTT. Translation: CASSSWTVEYEAFF.

The V call is TRBV7-3, the J call TRBJ2-7; the D is unclear. The CDR3 is 13 amino acids. CDR1 and CDR2 from the germline V gene are SGHTA and FQGTGA. Deletions cut 0 bases from V and 3 bases from J, with 6 bases between. The CDR3 region has the DNA TGTGCCAGCAGCTTAACAGGGATCTACGAGCAGTACTTC. Protein sequence: CASSLTGIYEQYF.

V usage is TRBV7-9 and J usage is TRBJ2-7; TRBD1 agrees at 9 bases. The CDR3 spans 15 residues. Germline assignment: CDR1 SEHNR and CDR2 FQNEAQ (reference sequence). The V and J ends lost 5 bases and 5 bases, in that order; junction bases with no gene match: 10. The CDR3 sequence: CASSARGQGVNEQYF. CDR3 bases: TGTGCCAGCAGCGCACGGGGACAGGGAGTGAACGAGCAGTACTTC.